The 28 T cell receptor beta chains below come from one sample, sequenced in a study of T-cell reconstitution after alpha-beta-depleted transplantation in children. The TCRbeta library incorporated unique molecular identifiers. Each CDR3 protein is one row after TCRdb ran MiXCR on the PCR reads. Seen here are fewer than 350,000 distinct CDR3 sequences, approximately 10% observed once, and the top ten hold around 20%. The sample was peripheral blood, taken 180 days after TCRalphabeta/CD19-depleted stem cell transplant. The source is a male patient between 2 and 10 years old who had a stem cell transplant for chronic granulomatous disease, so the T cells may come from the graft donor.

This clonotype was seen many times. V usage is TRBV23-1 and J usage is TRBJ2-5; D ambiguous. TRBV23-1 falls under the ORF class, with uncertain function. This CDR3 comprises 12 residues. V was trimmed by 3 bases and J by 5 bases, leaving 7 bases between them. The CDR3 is CASSHSWETQYF. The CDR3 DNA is TGCGCCAGCAGTCATAGTTGGGAGACCCAGTACTTC.

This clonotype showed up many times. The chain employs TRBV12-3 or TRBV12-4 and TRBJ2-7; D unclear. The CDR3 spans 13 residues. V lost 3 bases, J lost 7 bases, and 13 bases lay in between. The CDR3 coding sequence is TGTGCCAGCAGTTTTGAACTGCCAAGGGAGCAGTACTTC. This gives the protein CASSFELPREQYF.

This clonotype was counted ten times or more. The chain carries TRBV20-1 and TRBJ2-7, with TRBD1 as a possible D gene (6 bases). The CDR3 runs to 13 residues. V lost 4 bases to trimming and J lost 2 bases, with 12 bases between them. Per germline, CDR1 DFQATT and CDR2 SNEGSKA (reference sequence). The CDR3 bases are TGCAGTGCTACCCGGGACACCGCCTACGAGCAGTACTTC. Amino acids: CSATRDTAYEQYF.

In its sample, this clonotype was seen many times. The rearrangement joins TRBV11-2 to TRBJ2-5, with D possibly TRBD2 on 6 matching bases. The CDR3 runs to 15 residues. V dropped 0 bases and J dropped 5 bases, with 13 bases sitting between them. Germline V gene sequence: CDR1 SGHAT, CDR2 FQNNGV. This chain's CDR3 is CASSLDPGVLETQYF. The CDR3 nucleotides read TGTGCCAGCAGCTTAGATCCGGGGGTGCTGGAGACCCAGTACTTC.

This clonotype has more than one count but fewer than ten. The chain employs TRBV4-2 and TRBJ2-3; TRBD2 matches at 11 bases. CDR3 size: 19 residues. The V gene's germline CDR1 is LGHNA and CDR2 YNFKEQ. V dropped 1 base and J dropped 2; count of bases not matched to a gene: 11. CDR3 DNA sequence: TGTGCCAGCAGCCAAGGGAACATACTAGCGGGGGTTACCACAGATACGCAGTATTTT. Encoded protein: CASSQGNILAGVTTDTQYF.

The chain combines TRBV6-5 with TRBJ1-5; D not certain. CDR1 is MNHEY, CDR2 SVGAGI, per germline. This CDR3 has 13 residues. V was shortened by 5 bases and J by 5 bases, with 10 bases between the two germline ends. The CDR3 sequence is CASSPTPYQPQHF. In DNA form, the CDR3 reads TGTGCCAGCAGTCCTACTCCGTATCAGCCCCAGCATTTT.

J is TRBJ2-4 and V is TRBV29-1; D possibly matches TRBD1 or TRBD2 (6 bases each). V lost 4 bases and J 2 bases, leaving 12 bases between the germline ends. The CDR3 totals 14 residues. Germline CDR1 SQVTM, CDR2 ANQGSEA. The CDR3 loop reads CSVVQGLPKNIQYF. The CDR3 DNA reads TGCAGCGTTGTACAGGGACTTCCCAAAAACATTCAGTACTTC.

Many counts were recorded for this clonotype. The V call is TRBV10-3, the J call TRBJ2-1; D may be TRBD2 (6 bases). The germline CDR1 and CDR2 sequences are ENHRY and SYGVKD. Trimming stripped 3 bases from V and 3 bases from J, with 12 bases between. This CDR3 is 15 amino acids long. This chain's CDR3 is CAISDLARGYNEQFF. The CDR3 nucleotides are TGTGCCATCAGTGATCTAGCGAGGGGCTACAATGAGCAGTTCTTC.

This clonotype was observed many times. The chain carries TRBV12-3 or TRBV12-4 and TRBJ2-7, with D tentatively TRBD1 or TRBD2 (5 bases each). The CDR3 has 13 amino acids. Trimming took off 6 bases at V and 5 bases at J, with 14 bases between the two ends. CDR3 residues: CASSSRGPNEQYF. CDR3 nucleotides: TGTGCCAGCAGCTCTCGGGGCCCGAACGAGCAGTACTTC.

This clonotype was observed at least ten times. The CDR3 protein is CATSLTLTSGDTGELFF. The CDR3 DNA reads TGTGCCACCAGCCTTACCCTTACTAGCGGGGACACCGGGGAGCTGTTTTTT. The rearrangement uses TRBV15 and TRBJ2-2; 10 bases are shared with TRBD2. This CDR3 comprises 17 residues. Germline CDR1 and CDR2: LNHNV and YYDKDF (reference sequence). Trimming at V came to 5 bases and at J to 3 bases, leaving 9 bases not matched to a gene.

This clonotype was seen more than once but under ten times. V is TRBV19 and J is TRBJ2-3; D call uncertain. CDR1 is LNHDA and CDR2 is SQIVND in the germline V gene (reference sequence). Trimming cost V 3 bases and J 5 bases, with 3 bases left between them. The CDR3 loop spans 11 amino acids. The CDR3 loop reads CASSMRDTQYF. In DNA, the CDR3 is TGTGCCAGTAGTATGCGAGATACGCAGTATTTT.

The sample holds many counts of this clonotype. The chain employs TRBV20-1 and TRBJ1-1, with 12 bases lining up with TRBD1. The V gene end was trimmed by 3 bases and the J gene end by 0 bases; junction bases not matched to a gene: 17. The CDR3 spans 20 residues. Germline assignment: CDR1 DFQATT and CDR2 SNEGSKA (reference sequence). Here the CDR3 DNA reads TGCAGTGCTAGTGCCGGCCCGGGACAGGGGGCTAGATCAATGAACACTGAAGCTTTCTTT. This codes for CSASAGPGQGARSMNTEAFF.

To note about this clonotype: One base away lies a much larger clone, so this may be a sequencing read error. The CDR3 sequence is CASGPTGANHGYTF. Written as DNA, the CDR3 is TGTGCTAGTGGTCCAACAGGGGCTAACCATGGCTACACCTTC. V gene TRBV12-5 combines with J gene TRBJ1-2; 7 bases agree with TRBD1. The CDR3 is 14 amino acids. Germline V gives CDR1 LGHNT, CDR2 FRNRAP.

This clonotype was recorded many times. The DNA of the CDR3 is TGCAGTGCCATACATTGGGGAACGGACGAGCAGTACTTC. It codes for CSAIHWGTDEQYF. The chain carries TRBV20-1 and TRBJ2-7; D is unclear. The CDR3 covers 13 residues. Germline V gene data show CDR1 as DFQATT and CDR2 as SNEGSKA (reference sequence). Trimming cost V 6 bases and J 5 bases, with 17 bases left between them.

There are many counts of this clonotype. The CDR3 loop reads CASSLPRRLGDTGELFF. DNA for the CDR3: TGTGCCAGCAGTTTACCCCGGAGGCTAGGAGACACCGGGGAGCTGTTTTTT. The rearrangement links TRBV27 to TRBJ2-2; a possible D gene is TRBD2 (5 bases). Germline V lookup: CDR1 MNHEY, CDR2 SMNVEV (reference sequence). The V gene lost 2 bases and the J gene lost 3 bases, with 16 bases spanning the gap. The CDR3 is made up of 17 amino acids.

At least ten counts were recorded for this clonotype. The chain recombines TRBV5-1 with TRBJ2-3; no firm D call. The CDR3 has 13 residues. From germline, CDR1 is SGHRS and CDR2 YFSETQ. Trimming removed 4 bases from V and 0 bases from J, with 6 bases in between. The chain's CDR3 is CASSVSSTDTQYF. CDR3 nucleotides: TGCGCCAGCAGCGTCTCTAGCACAGATACGCAGTATTTT.

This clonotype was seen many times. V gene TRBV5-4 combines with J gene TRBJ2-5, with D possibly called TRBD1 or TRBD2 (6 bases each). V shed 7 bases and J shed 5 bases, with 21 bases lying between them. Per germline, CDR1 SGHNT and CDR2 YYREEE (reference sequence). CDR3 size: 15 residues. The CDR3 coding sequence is TGTGCCAGCTACTCAGGAGGGGGTTCGGGCGAGACCCAGTACTTC. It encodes CASYSGGGSGETQYF.

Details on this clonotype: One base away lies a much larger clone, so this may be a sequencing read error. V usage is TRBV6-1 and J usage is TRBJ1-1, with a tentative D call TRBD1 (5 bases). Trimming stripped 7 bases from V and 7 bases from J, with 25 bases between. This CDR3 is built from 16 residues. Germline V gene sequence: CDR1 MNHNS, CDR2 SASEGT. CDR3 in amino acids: CASIPTGQGSFIEAFF. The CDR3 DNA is TGTGCCAGCATCCCTACGGGGCAGGGTAGTTTCATTGAAGCTTTCTTT.

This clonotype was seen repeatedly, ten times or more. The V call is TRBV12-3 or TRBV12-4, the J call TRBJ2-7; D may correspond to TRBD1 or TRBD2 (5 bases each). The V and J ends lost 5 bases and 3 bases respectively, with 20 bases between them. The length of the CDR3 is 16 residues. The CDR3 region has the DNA TGTGCCAGCAGTCCGAAGACCGCTGTGGGGGTCTACGAGCAGTACTTC. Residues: CASSPKTAVGVYEQYF.

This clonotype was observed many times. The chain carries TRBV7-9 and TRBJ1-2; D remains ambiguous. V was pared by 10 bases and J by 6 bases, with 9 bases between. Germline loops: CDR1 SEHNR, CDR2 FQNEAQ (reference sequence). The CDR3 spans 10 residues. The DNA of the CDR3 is TGTGCCACCGTGGGGAATGGCTACACCTTC. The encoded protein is CATVGNGYTF.

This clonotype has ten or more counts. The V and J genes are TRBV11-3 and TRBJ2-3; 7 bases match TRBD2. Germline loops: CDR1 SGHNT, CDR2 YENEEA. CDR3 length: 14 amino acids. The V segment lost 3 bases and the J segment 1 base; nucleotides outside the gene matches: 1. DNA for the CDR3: TGTGCCAGCAGCTTTACTAGCGGCACAGATACGCAGTATTTT. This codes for CASSFTSGTDTQYF.

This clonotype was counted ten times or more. The CDR3 protein is CSATDYGETQYF. DNA of the CDR3: TGCAGTGCCACCGACTACGGGGAGACCCAGTACTTC. The chain joins TRBV20-1 to TRBJ2-5; perhaps TRBD2 as D (5 bases). From germline, CDR1 is DFQATT and CDR2 SNEGSKA (reference sequence). The V end lost 6 bases, the J end lost 5 bases, and 13 bases lay between the germline ends. The CDR3 has 12 amino acids.

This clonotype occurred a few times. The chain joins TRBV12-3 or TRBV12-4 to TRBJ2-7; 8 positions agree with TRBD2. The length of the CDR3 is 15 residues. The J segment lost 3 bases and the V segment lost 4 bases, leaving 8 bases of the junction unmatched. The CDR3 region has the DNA TGTGCCAGCAGTTGGCAGGGGCGGGAGGACTACGAGCAGTACTTC. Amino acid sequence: CASSWQGREDYEQYF.

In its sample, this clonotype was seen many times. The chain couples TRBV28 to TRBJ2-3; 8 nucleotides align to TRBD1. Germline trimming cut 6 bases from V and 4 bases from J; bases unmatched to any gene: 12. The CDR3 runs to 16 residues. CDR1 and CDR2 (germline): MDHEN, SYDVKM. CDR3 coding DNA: TGTGCCAGCAGCGATGCCGAGGGACAGGCTCCAGATACGCAGTATTTT. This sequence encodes CASSDAEGQAPDTQYF.

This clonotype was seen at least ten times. The CDR3 sequence: CASSLGLANNEQFF. For the CDR3, the DNA is TGCGCCAGCAGCTTGGGGCTAGCGAACAATGAGCAGTTCTTC. J is TRBJ2-1 and V is TRBV5-1; possibly TRBD2 for D (6 bases). The CDR3 has 14 amino acids. Germline CDR1 is SGHRS and CDR2 is YFSETQ. V was clipped by 0 bases and J by 5 bases, with 9 bases between them.

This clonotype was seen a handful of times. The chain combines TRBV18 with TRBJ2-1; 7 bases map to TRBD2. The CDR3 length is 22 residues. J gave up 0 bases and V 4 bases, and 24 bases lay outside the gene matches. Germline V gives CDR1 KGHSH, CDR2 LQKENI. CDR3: CASSLGTGVVAGLFSSYNEQFF. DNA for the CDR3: TGTGCCAGCTCACTAGGGACCGGGGTAGTAGCGGGCCTATTTAGCTCCTACAATGAGCAGTTCTTC.

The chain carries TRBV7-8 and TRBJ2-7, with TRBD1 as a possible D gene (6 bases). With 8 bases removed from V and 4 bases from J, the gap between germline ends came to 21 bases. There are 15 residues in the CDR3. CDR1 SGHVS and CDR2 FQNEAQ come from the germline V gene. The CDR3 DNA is TGTGCCAGCGTGAGCATTGGGGGCGAAACATACGAGCAGTACTTC. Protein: CASVSIGGETYEQYF.

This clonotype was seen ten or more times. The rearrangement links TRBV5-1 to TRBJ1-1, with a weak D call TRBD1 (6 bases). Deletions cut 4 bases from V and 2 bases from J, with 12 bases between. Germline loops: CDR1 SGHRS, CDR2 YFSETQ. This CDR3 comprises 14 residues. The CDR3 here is CASSSLDSNTEAFF. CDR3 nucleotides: TGCGCCAGCAGCAGCCTGGACAGCAACACTGAAGCTTTCTTT.